A single T cell receptor (beta chain) is shown here with its context. Its antigen is unidentified. Other DNA sequences of this sample code for an identical CDR3. This CDR3 contains 13 residues. Trimming cost V 2 bases and J 6 bases, with 6 bases left between them. CDR1 and CDR2 (germline): SGHRS, YFSETQ. Sequencing used immunoSEQ multiplex PCR; TCRdb keeps in-frame clones, though not all of them. The sample records roughly 1 million clones, around four fifths being singletons. The data were taken from a study of shared clonotypes between healthy human individuals. Across the whole study: The study used three CD4 naive, three CD4 memory, two CD8 naive and one CD8 memory plate per donor. Study outcomes and limitations: Around 4.9% of naive CD4 clonotypes were shared across a few donors. Rarefaction indicated that sorted-subset sequencing remained incomplete although depth was large. Blood was the sole source, and tissue repertoires probably differ.

The origin of this receptor is a man younger than 35 in good health. The sequenced material came from memory CD4+ T cells sorted from blood. Subset denoted: CD45RA-negative fraction. The chain employs TRBV5-1 and TRBJ1-6; D call uncertain. The CDR3 sequence is CASSFGFNSPLHF. Here the CDR3 DNA reads TGCGCCAGCAGCTTTGGTTTTAATTCACCCCTCCACTTT.